This T cell receptor (beta chain) is from a study of response to subunit inactivated influenza vaccine. Regarding the study as a whole: The authors proposed limited new T cell recruitment per seasonal influenza vaccination.

This clonotype was observed a few times. Its antigen remains unidentified. The CDR3 length is 13 residues. Per the germline V gene, CDR1 is SNHLY and CDR2 is FYNNEI. The ends were cut back, 1 base at V and 8 bases at J, with 8 bases in the middle. A single record per CDR3 protein comes from TCRdb applying MiXCR to the RT-PCR reads. The sample yields roughly 500,000 distinct CDR3 sequences, roughly 25% seen once. The sample also formed part of further work on T cells expressing NK-cell markers. As that study records: Beta-chain TCR cDNA was generated via 5'RACE template switching with UMIs. Restriction of sorting to alpha-beta TCR T cells was accomplished in several experiments using an anti-gamma-delta TCR antibody. The CD3+CD56-NKG2C+ fraction of four donors was likewise dominated by these clonotypes. Whether the expanded NKG2C+ T cell clones recognized HCMV remained unclear.

The source was CD4+ T cells sorted from PBMCs, collected roughly 12 days after vaccination. This TCR was sampled from a man aged 50-60 years who received an inactivated influenza vaccine. The chain carries TRBV2 and TRBJ1-4; D is uncertain. CDR3 DNA sequence: TGTGCCAGCAGTGAAGACAGAGAAGAAAAACTGTTTTTT. Translation gives CASSEDREEKLFF.